This T cell receptor beta chain comes out of a study of CD8+ T cells in alopecia areata. Isolated RNA was reverse transcribed into cDNA used as the sequencing template. Assay: immunoSEQ multiplex PCR; the TCRdb copy retains only in-frame clones and omits some. The table shows about 150,000 clones, with about 51% occurring only once. V was pared by 6 bases and J by 0 bases, with 12 bases between. The germline CDR1 and CDR2 sequences are SNHLY and FYNNEI. The length of the CDR3 is 15 residues. The receptor's source is a human donor with alopecia areata. The V call is TRBV2, the J call TRBJ1-5; D gene unclear. The sequencing here drew on CD8+ T cells sorted from blood, taken at week 0. The CDR3 bases are TGTGCCAGCAGGGAGTTTAAGGATAGCAATCAGCCCCAGCATTTT. Amino acid sequence: CASREFKDSNQPQHF.